Given below is one T cell receptor beta chain in context. These data originate in a study of blood T cell repertoires in COVID-19. CDR3 size: 12 residues. The V gene lost 6 bases and the J gene lost 6 bases, with 11 bases spanning the gap. Clones were read by immunoSEQ multiplex PCR, and TCRdb kept only the in-frame ones, dropping some. Seen here are under 300,000 clones, just under 90% observed once, and the top ten hold 3% to 4.5%. The TCR sequence derives from a woman aged 40 to 55 with acute or convalescent COVID-19. J is TRBJ1-1 and V is TRBV12-3 or TRBV12-4; D ambiguous. Sequenced input: peripheral blood. CDR3 sequence: CASSLLGPEAFF. Here the CDR3 DNA reads TGTGCCAGCAGCCTACTCGGTCCTGAAGCTTTCTTT.